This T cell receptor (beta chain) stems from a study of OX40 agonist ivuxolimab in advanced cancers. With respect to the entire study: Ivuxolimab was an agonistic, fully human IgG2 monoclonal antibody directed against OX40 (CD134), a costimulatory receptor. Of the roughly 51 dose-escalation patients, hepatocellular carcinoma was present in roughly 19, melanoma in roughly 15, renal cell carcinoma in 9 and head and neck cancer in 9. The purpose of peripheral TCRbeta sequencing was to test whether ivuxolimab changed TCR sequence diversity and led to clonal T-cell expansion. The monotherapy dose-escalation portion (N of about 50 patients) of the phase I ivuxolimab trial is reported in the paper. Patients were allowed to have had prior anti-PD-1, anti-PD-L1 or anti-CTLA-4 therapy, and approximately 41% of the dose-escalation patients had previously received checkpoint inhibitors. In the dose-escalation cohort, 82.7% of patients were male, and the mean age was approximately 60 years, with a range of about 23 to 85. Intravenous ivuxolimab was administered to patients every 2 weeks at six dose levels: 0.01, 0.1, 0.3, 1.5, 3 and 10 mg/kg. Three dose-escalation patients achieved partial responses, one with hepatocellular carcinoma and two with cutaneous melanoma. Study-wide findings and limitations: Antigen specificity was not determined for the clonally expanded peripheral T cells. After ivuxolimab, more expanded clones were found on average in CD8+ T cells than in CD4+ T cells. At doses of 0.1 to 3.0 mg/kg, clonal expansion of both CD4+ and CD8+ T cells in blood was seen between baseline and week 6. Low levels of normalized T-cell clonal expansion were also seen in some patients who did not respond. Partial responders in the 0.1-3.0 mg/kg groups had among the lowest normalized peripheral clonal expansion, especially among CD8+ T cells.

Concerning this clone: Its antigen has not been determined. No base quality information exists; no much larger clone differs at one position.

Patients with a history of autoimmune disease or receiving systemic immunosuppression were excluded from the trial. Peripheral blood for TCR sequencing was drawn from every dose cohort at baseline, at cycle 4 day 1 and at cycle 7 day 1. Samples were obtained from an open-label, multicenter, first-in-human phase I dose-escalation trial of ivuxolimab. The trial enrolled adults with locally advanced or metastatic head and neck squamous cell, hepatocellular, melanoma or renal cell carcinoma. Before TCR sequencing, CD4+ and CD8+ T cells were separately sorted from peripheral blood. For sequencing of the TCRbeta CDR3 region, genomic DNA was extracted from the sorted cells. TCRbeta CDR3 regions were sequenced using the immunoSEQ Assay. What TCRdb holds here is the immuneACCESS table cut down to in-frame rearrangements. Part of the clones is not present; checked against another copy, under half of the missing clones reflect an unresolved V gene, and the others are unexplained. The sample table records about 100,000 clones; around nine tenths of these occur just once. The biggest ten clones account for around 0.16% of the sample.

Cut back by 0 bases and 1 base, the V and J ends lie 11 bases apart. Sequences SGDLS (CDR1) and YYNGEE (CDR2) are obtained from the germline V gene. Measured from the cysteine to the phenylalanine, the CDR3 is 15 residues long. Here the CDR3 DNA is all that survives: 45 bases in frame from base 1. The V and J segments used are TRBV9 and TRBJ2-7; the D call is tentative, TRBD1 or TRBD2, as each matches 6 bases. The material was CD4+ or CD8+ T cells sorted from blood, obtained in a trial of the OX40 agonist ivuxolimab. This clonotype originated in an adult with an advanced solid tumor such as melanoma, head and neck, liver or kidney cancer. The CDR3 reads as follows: CASSVDPGASYEQYF. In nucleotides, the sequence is TGTGCCAGCAGCGTAGACCCGGGGGCATCCTACGAGCAGTACTTC.